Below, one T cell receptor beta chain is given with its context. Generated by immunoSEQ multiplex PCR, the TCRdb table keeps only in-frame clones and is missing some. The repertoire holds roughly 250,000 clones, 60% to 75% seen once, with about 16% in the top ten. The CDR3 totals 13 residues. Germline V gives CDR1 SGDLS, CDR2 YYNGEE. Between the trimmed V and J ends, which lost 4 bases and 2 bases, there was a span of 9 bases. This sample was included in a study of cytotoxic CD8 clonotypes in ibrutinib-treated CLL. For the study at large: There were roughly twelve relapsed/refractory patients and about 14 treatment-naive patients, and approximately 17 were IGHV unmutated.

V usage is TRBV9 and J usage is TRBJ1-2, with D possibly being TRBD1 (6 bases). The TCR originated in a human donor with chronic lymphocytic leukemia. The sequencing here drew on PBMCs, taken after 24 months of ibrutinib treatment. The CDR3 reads CASSPTGNYGYTF. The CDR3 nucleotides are TGTGCCAGCAGCCCTACAGGGAACTATGGCTACACCTTC.